These 21 T cell receptor beta chains were sequenced from one sample in a study of technical replicates of blood from a handful of donors. Assay used: immunoSEQ multiplex PCR; TCRdb lists only in-frame clones, some missing. The table shows 87,000 or so clones, with 92% occurring only once. The sample was T cells isolated from PBMCs. These receptors all come from a human donor in good health.

The V gene is TRBV27, the J gene TRBJ1-2; 8 bases are shared with TRBD1. The CDR3 covers 14 residues. Germline loops: CDR1 MNHEY, CDR2 SMNVEV (reference sequence). J gave up 4 bases and V 8 bases, and 9 bases lay outside the gene matches. The chain's CDR3 is CASAPPGQGYGYTF. The CDR3 nucleotides are TGTGCCAGCGCCCCACCCGGACAGGGCTATGGCTACACCTTC.

The chain has TRBV18 and TRBJ2-7, with 9 bases lining up with TRBD1. Germline values: CDR1 KGHSH, CDR2 LQKENI. The CDR3 runs 18 residues. With 8 bases clipped from V and 3 bases from J, the junction kept 20 bases outside the gene matches. CDR3 sequence (DNA): TGTGCCAGCCCCGAGGGGGGGGGCAACAGGGGGCACTTCTACGAGCAGTACTTC. It codes for CASPEGGGNRGHFYEQYF.

The CDR3 loop reads CASSVTGSGNTIYF. In DNA, the CDR3 is TGTGCCAGCAGTGTAACAGGATCTGGAAACACCATATATTTT. The chain combines TRBV6-1 with TRBJ1-3, with D possibly being TRBD1 (5 bases). The CDR3 runs 14 residues. Deletions cut 4 bases from V and 1 base from J, with 8 bases between. CDR1 MNHNS and CDR2 SASEGT come from the germline V gene.

J is TRBJ2-1 and V is TRBV5-6; 15 bases agree with TRBD2. CDR3 length: 18 amino acids. V was clipped by 4 bases and J by 2 bases; unmatched bases: 7. The germline CDR1 and CDR2 sequences are SGHDT and YYEEEE. The CDR3 is CASSIGTSGRPTYNEQFF. The DNA for the CDR3 is TGTGCCAGCAGCATCGGGACTAGCGGGAGGCCCACCTACAATGAGCAGTTCTTC.

V and J are TRBV11-3 and TRBJ1-1, with D unclear. This CDR3 is built from 12 residues. The V end lost 6 bases, the J end lost 3 bases, and 8 bases lay between the germline ends. Germline V gives CDR1 SGHNT, CDR2 YENEEA. For the CDR3, the DNA is TGTGCCAGCAGAAAACCGGACACTGAAGCTTTCTTT. This translates into CASRKPDTEAFF.

The chain recombines TRBV19 with TRBJ1-5; D is undetermined. This CDR3 comprises 15 residues. From germline, CDR1 is LNHDA and CDR2 SQIVND (reference sequence). Trimming shortened V by 3 bases and J by 0 bases, and 9 bases separated the two germline ends. CDR3 sequence: CASSMEIHSNQPQHF. The CDR3 DNA reads TGTGCCAGTAGTATGGAGATCCATAGCAATCAGCCCCAGCATTTT.

This clone was recorded a few times. V gene TRBV7-9 combines with J gene TRBJ1-5; no reliable D call. The CDR3 is 15 amino acids. Trimming stripped 4 bases from V and 0 bases from J, with 10 bases between. Germline V gene lookup returns CDR1 SEHNR and CDR2 FQNEAQ (reference sequence). The CDR3 sequence is CASSSWADSNQPQHF. The CDR3 DNA is TGTGCCAGCAGCTCTTGGGCCGATAGCAATCAGCCCCAGCATTTT.

V is TRBV5-1 and J is TRBJ2-1; D remains unclear. The ends were cut back, 4 bases at V and 4 bases at J, with 3 bases in the middle. CDR1 and CDR2 from the germline V gene are SGHRS and YFSETQ. The CDR3 runs 11 residues. The CDR3 DNA sequence: TGCGCCAGCAGCCTGTACAATGAGCAGTTCTTC. It translates to CASSLYNEQFF.

V usage is TRBV5-6 and J usage is TRBJ1-3; D gene unclear. Germline lookup yields CDR1 SGHDT and CDR2 YYEEEE. V was cut by 4 bases and J by 1 base, with 9 bases left in between. CDR3 length: 14 residues. CDR3 DNA sequence: TGTGCCAGCAGCAGGCGAGGTTCTGGAAACACCATATATTTT. Translating gives CASSRRGSGNTIYF. The whole variable domain, filled in from reference TRBV5-6 and TRBJ1-3, reads DAGVTQSPTHLIKTRGQQVTLRCSPKSGHDTVSWYQQALGQGPQFIFQYYEEEERQRGNFPDRFSGHQFPNYSSELNVNALLLGDSALYLCASSRRGSGNTIYFGEGSWLTVV.

This chain connects TRBV6-1 to TRBJ1-1; TRBD1 is a possible D gene (6 bases). Trimming cost V 3 bases and J 4 bases, with 12 bases left between them. The germline V gene encodes CDR1 MNHNS and CDR2 SASEGT. CDR3 size: 14 residues. The CDR3 nucleotides are TGTGCCAGCAGTGATAGGGGGTTTCTCACTGAAGCTTTCTTT. Translation gives CASSDRGFLTEAFF.

The CDR3 is CASSSTGYLYEQYF. CDR3 bases: TGTGCCAGCAGTTCTACAGGGTACCTCTACGAGCAGTACTTC. This chain uses TRBV27 with TRBJ2-7, with D perhaps matching TRBD1 (6 bases). The CDR3 sequence is 14 residues long. Trimming took 4 bases from V and 3 from J, leaving 13 bases between them. Germline lookup yields CDR1 MNHEY and CDR2 SMNVEV (reference sequence).

V is TRBV29-1 and J is TRBJ2-5; 7 nucleotides line up with TRBD1. The V segment lost 7 bases and the J segment 4 bases; nucleotides outside the gene matches: 3. Germline-derived CDR1 and CDR2 are SQVTM and ANQGSEA. CDR3 size: 11 residues. The CDR3 reads CSGWTGETQYF. CDR3 sequence (DNA): TGCAGCGGTTGGACAGGAGAGACCCAGTACTTC.

The rearrangement joins TRBV6-1 to TRBJ2-7; TRBD2 is a possible D gene (5 bases). Trimming pared 10 bases from V and 0 bases from J, leaving 16 bases between. Germline CDR1 MNHNS, CDR2 SASEGT. The CDR3 loop spans 14 amino acids. The chain's CDR3 is CAIALRGSSYEQYF. As DNA, the CDR3 is TGTGCCATAGCCCTTCGAGGGAGCTCCTACGAGCAGTACTTC.

The V gene is TRBV11-3, the J gene TRBJ1-4; D is possibly TRBD1 (6 bases). The CDR3 consists of 13 residues. Germline V CDR1 and CDR2: SGHNT, YENEEA. Trimming left V 8 bases short and J 11 bases short, with 18 bases between. CDR3 DNA: TGTGCCAGCGAGGGGGGGATCCGTCGGAAACTGTTTTTT. It is translated as CASEGGIRRKLFF.

A single count supports this clone. CDR3 loop: CASSFRAGHYEQYF. CDR3 in DNA: TGTGCCAGCAGTTTTCGAGCGGGCCACTACGAGCAGTACTTC. V usage is TRBV27 and J usage is TRBJ2-7, with D maybe TRBD2 (6 bases). The CDR3 runs 14 residues. Germline V gene data show CDR1 as MNHEY and CDR2 as SMNVEV (reference sequence). V was shortened by 3 bases and J by 3 bases, with 12 bases between the two germline ends.

The V and J genes are TRBV4-1 and TRBJ2-7, with D perhaps TRBD1 (6 bases). CDR3 length: 16 residues. Germline V lookup: CDR1 MGHRA, CDR2 YSYEKL. V was clipped by 0 bases and J by 3 bases, with 15 bases between them. The DNA for the CDR3 is TGCGCCAGCAGCCAAGAAAGAGGGGGAGAGGACTACGAGCAGTACTTC. This translates into CASSQERGGEDYEQYF.

This chain connects TRBV19 to TRBJ2-1; 7 bases match TRBD2. This CDR3 has 15 residues. Losses at the gene ends were 3 bases for V and 8 bases for J; bases not matched to a gene: 10. The germline CDR1 and CDR2 sequences are LNHDA and SQIVND (reference sequence). The chain's CDR3 is CASSIRREGGYEQFF. The CDR3 DNA reads as TGTGCCAGTAGTATTAGGAGGGAGGGCGGGTATGAGCAGTTCTTC.

Turning to this clone: One end of the junction varies from germline; a read error may be responsible. The V call is TRBV20-1, the J call TRBJ2-1; a possible D gene is TRBD2 (6 bases). CDR1 and CDR2 (germline): DFQATT, SNEGSKA (reference sequence). This CDR3 region has 11 residues. CDR3 nucleotides: TGCAGTGCCAGAGGAGGGCTAGAGCAGTTCTTC. This gives the protein CSARGGLEQFF.

This clone has only one observation. J is TRBJ1-5 and V is TRBV14; D is possibly TRBD1 (5 bases). CDR1 is SGHDN, CDR2 FVKESK, per germline. The CDR3 runs to 15 residues. V was pared by 0 bases and J by 4 bases, with 10 bases between. The CDR3 DNA sequence: TGTGCCAGCAGCCAAGACAACAGGTTGAATCAGCCCCAGCATTTT. It yields the protein CASSQDNRLNQPQHF.

The chain links TRBV10-3 to TRBJ1-6; the D gene is possibly TRBD1 (6 bases). V was pared by 4 bases and J by 4 bases, with 17 bases between. Per germline, CDR1 ENHRY and CDR2 SYGVKD. This CDR3 spans 17 amino acids. DNA for the CDR3: TGTGCCATCAGTGGGTCGGGGGCGAGAACATATAATTCACCCCTCCACTTT. It encodes CAISGSGARTYNSPLHF.

V is TRBV14 and J is TRBJ1-1; D not resolved. Germline V gives CDR1 SGHDN, CDR2 FVKESK. V lost 0 bases to trimming and J lost 2 bases, with 7 bases between them. This CDR3 is 14 amino acids long. CDR3 residues: CASSQDRANTEAFF. CDR3 coding DNA: TGTGCCAGCAGCCAAGATCGCGCCAACACTGAAGCTTTCTTT.